This T cell receptor (beta chain) is from a study of T cell responses to AZD1222 COVID-19 vaccine. V shed 3 bases and J 12 bases; nucleotides not matched to a gene: 5. The CDR3 is 12 residues long. The germline V gene has CDR1 KGHSH and CDR2 LQKENI. General study results and limits: Unmutated variant regions are reportedly targeted by nearly half of spike-specific TCRs.

As regards this clone: Its target is unknown.

Profiling relied on immunoSEQ multiplex PCR, and the TCRdb table lists in-frame clones only, not all of them. In the table there are roughly 150,000 clones, roughly 88% of which are singletons. The rearrangement uses TRBV18 and TRBJ2-1; the match to TRBD2 covers 7 bases. The sequence derives from an adult in good health. The input for sequencing was peripheral blood, taken on day 0 of MenACWY control vaccination. CDR3 region: CASSPGGTSQFF. CDR3 nucleotide sequence: TGTGCCAGCTCACCGGGGGGGACCTCGCAGTTCTTC.